These 14 T cell receptor beta chains originate from one sample sequenced in a study of tissue T cells after allogeneic stem cell transplantation. Only in-frame clones appear in the TCRdb table, and some are missing; sequencing was by immunoSEQ multiplex PCR. The sample gives over 450 clones, around 50% of which show up once; approximately 70% is in the top ten. The specimen comprised lymph node tissue, sampled at autopsy. The receptors originated from a female patient aged 40 to 69 with steroid-refractory graft-versus-host disease after an allogeneic stem cell transplant. Some T cells may be provided by the graft donor.

The V gene is TRBV18, the J gene TRBJ2-1; 11 bases align to TRBD2. The CDR3 runs 15 residues. The V and J ends lost 6 bases and 8 bases, in that order; junction bases with no gene match: 9. Germline V gene data show CDR1 as KGHSH and CDR2 as LQKENI. The DNA of the CDR3 is TGTGCCAGCTCGACCGTTAGCGGGAGGGCCGATGAGCAGTTCTTC. This sequence encodes CASSTVSGRADEQFF.

The chain uses TRBV3-1 (or the pseudogene TRBV3-2) and TRBJ1-2; the match to TRBD1 covers 7 bases. The trim removed 4 bases at V and 7 bases at J, leaving 9 bases unmatched. Germline V gene sequence: CDR1 LGHDT, CDR2 YNNKEL (reference sequence). This CDR3 is built from 14 residues. For the CDR3, the DNA is TGTGCCAGCAGCCGGGGCGCCGCAGGGGGTGGCTACACCTTC. This sequence encodes CASSRGAAGGGYTF.

The CDR3 loop is CASSHSRGAYNEQFF. In DNA form, the CDR3 reads TGTGCCAGCAGCCACTCCCGCGGGGCTTACAATGAGCAGTTCTTC. The gene calls are TRBV7-2 and TRBJ2-1, with a possible D match to TRBD2 (6 bases). Germline V CDR1 and CDR2: SGHTA, FQGNSA. V was shortened by 5 bases and J by 4 bases, with 15 bases between the two germline ends. The CDR3 contains 15 residues.

This chain links TRBV2 with TRBJ2-7; 9 nucleotides agree with TRBD2. Germline CDR1 reads SNHLY; CDR2 reads FYNNEI. The CDR3 contains 16 residues. Germline trimming cut 6 bases from V and 7 bases from J; bases unmatched to any gene: 16. CDR3 nucleotide sequence: TGTGCCAGCAGGGGCGGGGGGGCTAGCGGACGAGGAGAGCAGTACTTC. This sequence encodes CASRGGGASGRGEQYF.

This chain connects TRBV7-8 to TRBJ1-3; possible D gene TRBD1, 6 bases. Trimming took 5 bases from V and 0 from J, leaving 11 bases between them. The CDR3 is 15 residues long. Germline CDR1 reads SGHVS; CDR2 reads FQNEAQ. CDR3 protein: CASSPGTLSGNTIYF. The CDR3 nucleotides read TGTGCCAGCAGCCCCGGGACACTCTCTGGAAACACCATATATTTT.

The gene calls are TRBV20-1 and TRBJ2-2; D is unclear. CDR1 and CDR2 (germline): DFQATT, SNEGSKA (reference sequence). This CDR3 is built from 12 residues. Trimming stripped 3 bases from V and 5 bases from J, with 7 bases between. CDR3: CSASTGTGELFF. The CDR3 nucleotides are TGCAGTGCTAGTACCGGGACCGGGGAGCTGTTTTTT.

The table lists this clone with a few counts. This rearrangement joins TRBV5-6 to TRBJ1-2; tentatively, D is TRBD1 (5 bases). V lost 4 bases and J lost 7, with 14 bases in between. CDR1 is SGHDT and CDR2 is YYEEEE in the germline V gene. This CDR3 has 13 residues. CDR3 protein: CASSLGPLRGYTF. The CDR3 region has the DNA TGTGCCAGCAGCCTGGGACCGCTTCGTGGCTACACCTTC.

The chain employs TRBV4-1 and TRBJ1-3; D unclear. V gave up 2 bases and J gave up 0 bases, with 11 bases separating them. This CDR3 is 16 amino acids long. Germline V gives CDR1 MGHRA, CDR2 YSYEKL. CDR3 region: CASSQPTTSSGNTIYF. CDR3 DNA: TGCGCCAGCAGCCAACCGACAACGAGCTCTGGAAACACCATATATTTT.

V and J are TRBV19 and TRBJ2-1, with 7 bases that match TRBD1. The trim removed 5 bases at V and 8 bases at J, leaving 15 bases unmatched. Germline values: CDR1 LNHDA, CDR2 SQIVND (reference sequence). The CDR3 has 16 amino acids. DNA of the CDR3: TGTGCCAGTAGTGGGAGACAGGGCCGGCACATCGATGAGCAGTTCTTC. Protein sequence: CASSGRQGRHIDEQFF.

V is TRBV5-1 and J is TRBJ2-5, with D perhaps matching TRBD1 or TRBD2 (5 bases each). CDR3 length: 12 amino acids. V was clipped by 3 bases and J by 4 bases, with 7 bases between them. Germline CDR1 reads SGHRS; CDR2 reads YFSETQ. The CDR3 DNA sequence: TGCGCCAGCAGCTCGAGGGGAGAGACCCAGTACTTC. The encoded protein is CASSSRGETQYF.

The chain uses TRBV2 and TRBJ1-5; tentatively, D is TRBD1 (5 bases). Per the germline V gene, CDR1 is SNHLY and CDR2 is FYNNEI. The V end was cut by 2 bases, the J end by 2 bases, with 10 bases between. CDR3 length: 15 residues. CDR3 bases: TGTGCCAGCAGTGAAAGGGGCGGGGGCAATCAGCCCCAGCATTTT. Amino acid sequence: CASSERGGGNQPQHF.

A few counts support this clone. The chain recombines TRBV27 with TRBJ1-5; 9 bases are shared with TRBD1. J lost 9 bases, V lost 5 bases, and 5 bases had no gene match. The CDR3 has 13 residues. Germline CDR1 MNHEY, CDR2 SMNVEV (reference sequence). CDR3 nucleotides: TGTGCCAGCAGTGCGACAGGGGGGGGGCCCCAGCATTTT. Its translation is CASSATGGGPQHF.

This sequence joins TRBV5-1 and TRBJ2-7; the match to TRBD1 covers 9 bases. V shed 3 bases and J 0 bases; nucleotides not matched to a gene: 7. CDR1 SGHRS and CDR2 YFSETQ come from the germline V gene. CDR3 length equals 16 residues. The CDR3 DNA follows: TGCGCCAGCAGCTGGACCGGGACAGGGAGCTCCTACGAGCAGTACTTC. Residues: CASSWTGTGSSYEQYF.

V and J are TRBV5-1 and TRBJ2-2, with a tentative D call TRBD1 (5 bases). The CDR3 is made up of 14 amino acids. CDR1 and CDR2 (germline): SGHRS, YFSETQ. Trimming pared 4 bases from V and 5 bases from J, leaving 12 bases between. The CDR3: CASSPQGVTGELFF. CDR3 DNA: TGCGCCAGCAGCCCCCAGGGCGTGACCGGGGAGCTGTTTTTT.